A single sample gave rise to the 9 T cell receptor beta chains below, sequenced in a study of patients and donors after allogeneic stem cell transplantation (dated by TCRdb to the early 2020s). The library was produced with RT-PCR. TCRdb records NextSeq 550 as the sequencer. The public sequencing data were trimmed at Q25 with fastp and processed into clonotypes with MiXCR by TCRdb, which kept only in-frame beta chains. Duplicate CDR3 protein sequences are folded into a single record with the most common DNA and genes. This sample is represented by about 210,000 distinct CDR3 sequences; around 40% of them were singletons. Together, the top ten hold around 10% of the sample. The sample consisted of blood, either unsorted or a sorted T cell fraction (not recorded which). The receptors stem from a human donor who was either an allogeneic HSCT recipient or a stem cell or donor lymphocyte infusion donor (not recorded which). It is not recorded whose cells these are; they may come from a transplant donor.

For this clonotype: Here the CDR3 omits its conserved ending phenylalanine or tryptophan, so a read error is the likely source. This sequence joins TRBV5-5 and TRBJ1-4; 9 bases map to TRBD1. V was pared by 3 bases and J by 8 bases, with 11 bases of the junction left unmatched. This CDR3 has 16 amino acids. The germline CDR1 and CDR2 sequences are SGHKS and YYEKEE (reference sequence). In DNA form, the CDR3 reads TGTGCCAGCAGCTCAACGAGGGACAGGGCGGGCGAAAAACTGTTTTTG. Its translation is CASSSTRDRAGEKLFL.

V usage is TRBV7-6 and J usage is TRBJ2-5, with 8 bases identical to TRBD2. Trimming at V came to 1 base and at J to 2 bases, leaving 6 bases not matched to a gene. Germline CDR1 reads SGHVS; CDR2 reads FNYEAQ. The CDR3 covers 16 residues. The CDR3 is CASSLVRVAGQETQYF. In DNA form, the CDR3 reads TGTGCCAGCAGCTTAGTACGAGTAGCGGGGCAAGAGACCCAGTACTTC.

The chain recombines TRBV5-5 with TRBJ1-6; possibly TRBD1 for D (5 bases). Germline values: CDR1 SGHKS, CDR2 YYEKEE (reference sequence). This CDR3 contains 15 residues. Trimming removed 2 bases at V and 9 bases at J, with 15 bases between. CDR3 protein: CASSFGRGISSPLHF. CDR3 nucleotide sequence: TGTGCCAGCAGCTTCGGGAGGGGCATTAGTTCACCCCTCCACTTT.

Only a few counts were recorded for this clonotype. This sequence joins TRBV7-2 and TRBJ2-3, with unresolved D. The CDR3 has 13 amino acids. V was pared by 5 bases and J by 4 bases, with 10 bases between. Germline lookup yields CDR1 SGHTA and CDR2 FQGNSA. The CDR3: CASSRAFADTQYF. CDR3 DNA: TGTGCCAGCAGCCGTGCTTTTGCAGATACGCAGTATTTT.

This clonotype was picked up a small number of times. The genes are TRBV5-1 and TRBJ2-6; 10 bases line up with TRBD1. The CDR3 is 15 amino acids. The germline CDR1 and CDR2 sequences are SGHRS and YFSETQ. Trimming removed 4 bases from V and 4 bases from J; junction bases left unmatched: 2. For the CDR3, the DNA is TGCGCCAGCAGCGGACAGGGGGTCGGGGCCAACGTCCTGACTTTC. This codes for CASSGQGVGANVLTF.

The rearrangement links TRBV5-6 to TRBJ2-5; D could derive from TRBD1 or TRBD2 (6 bases each). V was trimmed by 6 bases and J by 5 bases, leaving 11 bases between them. Germline CDR1 SGHDT, CDR2 YYEEEE. The CDR3 consists of 12 residues. The CDR3, as DNA: TGTGCCAGCACCGGGGGCGAGGAGACCCAGTACTTC. This sequence encodes CASTGGEETQYF.

V and J are TRBV20-1 and TRBJ1-5; D is unresolved. CDR3 size: 14 residues. Germline V lookup: CDR1 DFQATT, CDR2 SNEGSKA (reference sequence). V was trimmed by 2 bases and J by 3 bases, leaving 11 bases between them. CDR3 nucleotides: TGCAGTGCTAGAAAAAGCCAACCCAATCAGCCCCAGCATTTT. Its protein is CSARKSQPNQPQHF.

This clonotype has only a few counts. This chain uses TRBV12-3 or TRBV12-4 with TRBJ1-2; D gene unclear. This CDR3 spans 14 amino acids. V was shortened by 3 bases and J by 8 bases, with 16 bases between the two germline ends. CDR3 loop: CASSFGQSSVGYTF. Here the CDR3 DNA reads TGTGCCAGCAGTTTCGGCCAGTCTTCGGTCGGCTACACCTTC.

This chain uses TRBV12-3 or TRBV12-4 with TRBJ1-2, with D unresolved. The CDR3 length is 12 residues. V was cut by 5 bases and J by 5 bases, with 9 bases left in between. The CDR3 reads CASSRAEYGYTF. CDR3 in DNA: TGTGCCAGCAGTCGCGCGGAGTATGGCTACACCTTC.